This T cell receptor beta chain was found in a study of Graves' ophthalmopathy and Graves' hyperthyroidism. Study information: Peripheral blood collection took place at initial diagnosis, before any treatment.

This CDR3 has 15 amino acids. The germline V gene has CDR1 LNHDA and CDR2 SQIVND (reference sequence). The V gene lost 5 bases and the J gene lost 0 bases, with 13 bases spanning the gap. Other autoimmune diseases, uncontrolled infections, pregnancy or lactation excluded patients from enrollment. The PBMCs were taken from less than 11 ml of fresh peripheral blood. Overall study results and limits: Blood samples also showed most expanded thyroid clonotypes exceeding 0.001 frequency.

As the template, RNA transcripts were used to amplify TCR beta CDR3 regions. After a first-round RT-PCR with HTBI primers, a second-round multiplex PCR was run. Using its own MiXCR run on the multiplex PCR reads, TCRdb lists one record per CDR3 protein. The sample comprises hundreds of thousands of distinct CDR3 sequences, roughly 41% of which are singletons, and over 2.5% rests with the top ten. This clonotype was counted at least ten times. What it binds is not known. This chain connects TRBV19 to TRBJ1-1, with D unresolved. The TCR originated in an adult man with Graves' ophthalmopathy. Specimen: peripheral blood. Here the CDR3 reads CASSGSGGLNTEAFF. The CDR3 DNA reads as TGTGCCAGTAGTGGATCGGGAGGGTTGAACACTGAAGCTTTCTTT.